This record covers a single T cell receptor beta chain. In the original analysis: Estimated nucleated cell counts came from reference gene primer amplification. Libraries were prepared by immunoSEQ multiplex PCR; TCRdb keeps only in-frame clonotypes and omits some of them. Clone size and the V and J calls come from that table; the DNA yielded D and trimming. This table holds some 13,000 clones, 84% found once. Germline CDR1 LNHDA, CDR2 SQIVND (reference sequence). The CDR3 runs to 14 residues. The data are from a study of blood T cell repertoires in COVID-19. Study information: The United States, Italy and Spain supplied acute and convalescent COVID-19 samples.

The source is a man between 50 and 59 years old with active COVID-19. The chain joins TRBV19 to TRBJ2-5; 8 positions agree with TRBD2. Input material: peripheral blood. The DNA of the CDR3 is TGTGCTACGCTGCTAGCGGGCCACCGAGAGACCCAGTACTTC. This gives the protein CATLLAGHRETQYF. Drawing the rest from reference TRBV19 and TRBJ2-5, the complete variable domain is DGGITQSPKYLFRKEGQNVTLSCEQNLNHDAMYWYRQDPGQGLRLIYYSQIVNDFQKGDIAEGYSVSREKKESFPLTVTSAQKNPTAFYLCATLLAGHRETQYFGPGTRLLVL.